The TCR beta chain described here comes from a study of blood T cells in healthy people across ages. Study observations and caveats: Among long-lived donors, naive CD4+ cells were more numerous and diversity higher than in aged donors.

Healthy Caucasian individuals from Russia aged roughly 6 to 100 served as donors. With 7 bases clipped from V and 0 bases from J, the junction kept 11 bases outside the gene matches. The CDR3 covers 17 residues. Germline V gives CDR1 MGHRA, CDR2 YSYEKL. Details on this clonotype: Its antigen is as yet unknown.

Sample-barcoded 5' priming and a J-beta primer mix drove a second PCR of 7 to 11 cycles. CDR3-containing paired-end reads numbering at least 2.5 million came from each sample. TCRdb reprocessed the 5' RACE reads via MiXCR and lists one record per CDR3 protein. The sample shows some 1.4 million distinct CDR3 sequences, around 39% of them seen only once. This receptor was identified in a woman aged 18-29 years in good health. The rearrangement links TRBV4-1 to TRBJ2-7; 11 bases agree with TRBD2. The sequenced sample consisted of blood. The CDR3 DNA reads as TGCGCCAGCACCATAACTAGCGGGGGTTACAGCTCCTACGAGCAGTACTTC. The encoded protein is CASTITSGGYSSYEQYF.